This entry concerns a single T cell receptor beta chain. The antigen is unknown. Positively selected for CCR7, the CD45RO-negative cells used as naive CD8 cells excluded terminally differentiated effector memory CD45RA+ cells. This sample was included in a study of shared clonotypes between healthy human individuals. Study-wide background: Used for every donor were three CD4 naive, three CD4 memory, two CD8 naive and one CD8 memory plate.

Study results and limitations: Non-shared clonotypes were found to have lower generation probabilities than the clonotypes that were shared by all four of the sorted-subset donors. Sorted-subset sequencing, rarefaction showed, was incomplete despite large depth.

Replicate PCRs for sorted subsets used around 190 ng DNA; this equaled about 30,000 T cell genomes. The method was immunoSEQ multiplex PCR; TCRdb's version includes in-frame clones alone and lacks a portion of them. This sample has about 2.1 million clones, with approximately 94% found just once. The material sequenced was naive CD8+ T cells from PBMCs. The receptor was isolated from a man between 18 and 29 years old in good health. Some clones in this sample may be carry-over from other donors' samples.

The CDR3 nucleotides are TGTGCCAGCAGTTACAAAGCCTCCAGCTCCTACGAGCAGTACTTC. Translating it yields CASSYKASSSYEQYF. The V and J genes are TRBV6-6 and TRBJ2-7; unclear D gene. Germline CDR1 reads MNHNY; CDR2 reads SVGAGI (reference sequence). V was pared by 2 bases and J by 0 bases, with 11 bases between. The CDR3 consists of 15 residues.